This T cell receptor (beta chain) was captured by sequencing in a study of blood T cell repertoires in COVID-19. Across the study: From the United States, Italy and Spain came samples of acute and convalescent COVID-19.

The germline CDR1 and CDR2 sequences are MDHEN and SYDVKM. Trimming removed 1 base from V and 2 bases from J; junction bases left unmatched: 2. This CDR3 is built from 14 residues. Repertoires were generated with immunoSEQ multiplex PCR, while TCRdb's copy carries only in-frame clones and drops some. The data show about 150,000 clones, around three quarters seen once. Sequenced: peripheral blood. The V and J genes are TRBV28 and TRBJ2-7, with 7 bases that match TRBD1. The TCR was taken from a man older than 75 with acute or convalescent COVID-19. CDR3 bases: TGTGCCAGCAGTTTATATCAGGGGGCCTACGAGCAGTACGTC. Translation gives CASSLYQGAYEQYV.